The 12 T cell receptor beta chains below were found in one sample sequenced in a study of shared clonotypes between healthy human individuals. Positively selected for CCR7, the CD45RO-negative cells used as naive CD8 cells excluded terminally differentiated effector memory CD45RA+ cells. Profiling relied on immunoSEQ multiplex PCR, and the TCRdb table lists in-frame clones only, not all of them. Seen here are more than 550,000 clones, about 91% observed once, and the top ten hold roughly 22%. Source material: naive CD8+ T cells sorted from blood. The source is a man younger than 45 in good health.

Written as DNA, the CDR3 is TGTGCCAGCAGCTTAGTCTCAGGGATAACAGACGAGCAGTACTTC. Translated, it gives CASSLVSGITDEQYF. The chain is built from TRBV7-9 and TRBJ2-7, with D possibly being TRBD1 (5 bases). Germline assignment: CDR1 SEHNR and CDR2 FQNEAQ (reference sequence). V was clipped by 1 base and J by 5 bases, with 15 bases between them. CDR3 length: 15 amino acids.

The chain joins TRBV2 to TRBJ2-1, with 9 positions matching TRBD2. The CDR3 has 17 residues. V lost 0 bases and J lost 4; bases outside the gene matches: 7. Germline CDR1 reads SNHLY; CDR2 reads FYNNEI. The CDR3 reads CASSEAERLAEYNEQFF. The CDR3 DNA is TGTGCCAGCAGTGAAGCCGAAAGACTAGCGGAGTACAATGAGCAGTTCTTC. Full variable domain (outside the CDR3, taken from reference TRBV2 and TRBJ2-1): EPEVTQTPSHQVTQMGQEVILRCVPISNHLYFYWYRQILGQKVEFLVSFYNNEISEKSEIFDDQFSVERPDGSNFTLKIRSTKLEDSAMYFCASSEAERLAEYNEQFFGPGTRLTVL.

The CDR3 DNA sequence: TGTGCCAGCAGTGAAGTCTGGCCCGAATTAGGGCAGTTCTTC. Protein product: CASSEVWPELGQFF. J is TRBJ2-1 and V is TRBV6-1, with D uncertain. Trimming cost V 1 base and J 12 bases, with 16 bases left between them. The CDR3 is 14 residues long. The V gene's germline CDR1 is MNHNS and CDR2 SASEGT.

CDR3 bases: TGTGCCAGCAGCCCCGGAAATGGGGAGCAGTACTTC. Translated: CASSPGNGEQYF. The genes are TRBV7-2 and TRBJ2-7; D not resolved. This CDR3 comprises 12 residues. Germline CDR1 SGHTA, CDR2 FQGNSA. The V gene lost 5 bases and the J gene lost 7 bases, with 12 bases spanning the gap.

CDR3 protein: CASSTGTGGEAFF. CDR3 DNA: TGTGCCAGCAGTACGGGGACAGGGGGCGAAGCTTTCTTT. The chain recombines TRBV9 with TRBJ1-1; 12 nucleotides align to TRBD1. The CDR3 consists of 13 residues. CDR1 and CDR2 from the germline V gene are SGDLS and YYNGEE. The trim removed 5 bases at V and 8 bases at J, leaving 4 bases unmatched.

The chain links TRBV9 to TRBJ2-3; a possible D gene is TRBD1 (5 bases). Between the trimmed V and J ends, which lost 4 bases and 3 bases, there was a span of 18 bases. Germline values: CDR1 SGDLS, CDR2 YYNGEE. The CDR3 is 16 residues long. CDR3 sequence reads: CASSIGAQRATDTQYF. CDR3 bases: TGTGCCAGCAGCATTGGGGCTCAACGCGCAACAGATACGCAGTATTTT. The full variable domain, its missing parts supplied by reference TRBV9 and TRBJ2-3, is DSGVTQTPKHLITATGQRVTLRCSPRSGDLSVYWYQQSLDQGLQFLIQYYNGEERAKGNILERFSAQQFPDLHSELNLSSLELGDSALYFCASSIGAQRATDTQYFGPGTRLTVL.

DNA for the CDR3: TGTGCCAGCAGCTTAGGGCCGGAGGGGTACACTGAAGCTTTCTTT. Protein sequence: CASSLGPEGYTEAFF. This rearrangement joins TRBV7-9 to TRBJ1-1; D possibly corresponds to TRBD1 (5 bases). CDR1 and CDR2 from the germline V gene are SEHNR and FQNEAQ (reference sequence). The CDR3 consists of 15 residues. The V end lost 1 base, the J end lost 3 bases, and 12 bases lay between the germline ends.

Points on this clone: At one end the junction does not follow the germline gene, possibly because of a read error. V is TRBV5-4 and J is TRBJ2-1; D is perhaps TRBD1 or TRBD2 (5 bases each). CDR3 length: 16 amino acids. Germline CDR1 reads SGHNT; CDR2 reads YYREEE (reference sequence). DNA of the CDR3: TGTGCCAGCAGTTTGGGGGATATGAGGTCCTACAATGAGCAGTTCTTC. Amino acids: CASSLGDMRSYNEQFF.

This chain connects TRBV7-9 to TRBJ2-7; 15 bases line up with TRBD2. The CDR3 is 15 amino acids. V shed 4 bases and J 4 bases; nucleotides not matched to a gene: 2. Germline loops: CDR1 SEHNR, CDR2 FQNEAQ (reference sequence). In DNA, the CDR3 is TGTGCCAGCAGCTGGACTAGCGGGAGGGGGTACGAGCAGTACTTC. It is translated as CASSWTSGRGYEQYF.

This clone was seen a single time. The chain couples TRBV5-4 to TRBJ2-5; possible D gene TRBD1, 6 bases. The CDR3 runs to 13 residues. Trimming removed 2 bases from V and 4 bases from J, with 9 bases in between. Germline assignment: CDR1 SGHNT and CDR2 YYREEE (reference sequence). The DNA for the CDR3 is TGTGCCAGCAGCTTAGGGACACCAGAGACCCAGTACTTC. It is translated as CASSLGTPETQYF.

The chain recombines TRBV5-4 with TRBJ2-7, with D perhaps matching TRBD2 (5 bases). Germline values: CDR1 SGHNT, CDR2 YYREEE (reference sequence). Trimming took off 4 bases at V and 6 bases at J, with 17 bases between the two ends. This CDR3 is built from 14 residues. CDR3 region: CASSQDLGVGEQYF. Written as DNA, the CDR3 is TGTGCCAGCAGCCAAGATCTCGGGGTGGGCGAGCAGTACTTC.

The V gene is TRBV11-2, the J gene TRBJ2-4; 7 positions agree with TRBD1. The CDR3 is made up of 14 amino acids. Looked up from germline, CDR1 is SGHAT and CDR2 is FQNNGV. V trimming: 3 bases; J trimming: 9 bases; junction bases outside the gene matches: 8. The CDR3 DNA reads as TGTGCCAGCAGCTTGACAGGGTGGGATAGCATTCAGTACTTC. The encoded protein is CASSLTGWDSIQYF.